The source of this T cell receptor beta chain is a study of vaccination and CD4 T cells after COVID-19. In the study overall: The stimulus for the cells was overlapping spike peptides derived from SARS-CoV-2, HCoV-NL63, HCoV-OC43 and HCoV-229E. Study-wide findings and caveats: Of the reactive clones in convalescent patients, a median about 90% showed up only post-vaccination.

There are a few counts of this clonotype. What it binds is not known. In germline, CDR1 is SQVTM, CDR2 ANQGSEA. Trimming cost V 4 bases and J 0 bases, with 10 bases left between them. This CDR3 has 13 amino acids. Described treatment: approximately 9-day PBMC culture with coronavirus spike peptide pools or control peptides (ViraFEST assay). Harvesting of the unexposed donor's CD4+ T cells predated the COVID-19 pandemic (2011-2018). The assay that was used to sequence DNA from cultured CD4+ T cells was the Oncomine TCR Beta short-read assay. MiXCR, applied by TCRdb to the PCR reads, yields one record per CDR3 protein. The data contain around 2,000 distinct CDR3 sequences, just over 15% of them seen just once; the ten biggest clones take up roughly 20%.

The sequenced sample was CD4+ T cells from blood, cultured in vitro. This clonotype was sampled from a human donor in good health. V and J are TRBV29-1 and TRBJ2-7; D may be TRBD1 or TRBD2 (5 bases each). CDR3 in amino acids: CSVVRDRSYEQYF. The CDR3 DNA reads TGCAGCGTTGTCAGGGACCGCTCCTACGAGCAGTACTTC.